The 11 T cell receptor beta chains below all came from one sample that was sequenced in a study of blood T cell repertoires in COVID-19. This table comes from immunoSEQ multiplex PCR, and its TCRdb copy is limited to in-frame clones, with some not included. This repertoire shows around 140,000 clones, 80% to 90% found once; its top ten account for around 11%. Sequenced material: PBMCs or T cells enriched from blood (not recorded which). The receptors were sampled from a man between 60 and 70 years old who had recovered from COVID-19.

V is TRBV30 and J is TRBJ1-5, with TRBD1 matching over 8 bases. V lost 4 bases to trimming and J lost 1 base; unmatched junction nucleotides: 3. The CDR3 consists of 14 residues. Germline V gives CDR1 GTSNPN, CDR2 SVGIG (reference sequence). This CDR3 is CAWTGGSSNQPQHF. CDR3 DNA sequence: TGTGCCTGGACAGGGGGCTCAAGCAATCAGCCCCAGCATTTT.

The chain combines TRBV12-3 or TRBV12-4 with TRBJ1-1, with D possibly matching TRBD1 (5 bases). Trimming left V 8 bases short and J 1 base short, with 11 bases between. This CDR3 region has 13 residues. DNA of the CDR3: TGTGCCAGCGAAGGGGTCGGGAACACTGAAGCTTTCTTT. Its translation is CASEGVGNTEAFF.

J is TRBJ1-4 and V is TRBV30, with 9 bases matching TRBD1. The CDR3 length is 12 residues. The trim removed 7 bases at V and 8 bases at J, leaving 5 bases unmatched. The germline CDR1 and CDR2 sequences are GTSNPN and SVGIG (reference sequence). The CDR3 DNA reads TGTGCCTATCAGGACAGGGGCGAAAAACTGTTTTTT. Residues: CAYQDRGEKLFF.

The V and J genes are TRBV20-1 and TRBJ2-7; D unresolved. Germline V gene data show CDR1 as DFQATT and CDR2 as SNEGSKA (reference sequence). This CDR3 is 11 amino acids long. V was trimmed by 1 base and J by 5 bases, leaving 6 bases between them. The CDR3 is CSARGTNEQYF. The CDR3 bases are TGCAGTGCTAGAGGTACTAACGAGCAGTACTTC.

This clone appeared a single time. V gene TRBV5-1 combines with J gene TRBJ1-1; 8 positions match TRBD1. With V trimmed by 4 bases and J by 4 bases, 6 bases remained unmatched. The CDR3 has 14 residues. The germline gives CDR1 SGHRS, CDR2 YFSETQ. CDR3 nucleotides: TGCGCCAGCAGCAGGACAGGGTTATCCACTGAAGCTTTCTTT. Translating it yields CASSRTGLSTEAFF.

This clone was found once. This sequence joins TRBV3-1 (or the pseudogene TRBV3-2) and TRBJ1-4; D uncertain. This CDR3 has 16 residues. Germline-derived CDR1 and CDR2 are LGHDT and YNNKEL (reference sequence). V lost 1 base and J 4 bases, leaving 13 bases between the germline ends. The CDR3 loop is CASSQGLPGSNEKLFF. CDR3 bases: TGTGCCAGCAGCCAAGGTCTACCTGGTAGTAATGAAAAACTGTTTTTT.

V and J are TRBV30 and TRBJ2-1, with D maybe TRBD2 (6 bases). The V end was cut by 1 base, the J end by 5 bases, with 15 bases between. This CDR3 comprises 15 residues. Per the germline V gene, CDR1 is GTSNPN and CDR2 is SVGIG (reference sequence). For the CDR3, the DNA is TGTGCCTGGAGTGACGGGACTCGGAGGGACAATGAGCAGTTCTTC. This codes for CAWSDGTRRDNEQFF.

On this clone itself: Its ends do not fully match the called genes, so a read error is possible. The chain employs TRBV7-2 and TRBJ2-1, with D unresolved. This CDR3 comprises 11 residues. The germline V gene has CDR1 SGHTA and CDR2 FQGNSA. CDR3: CASSAYKEQFF. In DNA, the CDR3 is TGTGCCAGCAGCGCTTACAAGGAGCAGTTCTTC.

Remarks on this clone: Other DNA variants within this sample encode the same CDR3. The chain employs TRBV30 and TRBJ1-1, with a weak D call TRBD1 (6 bases). V lost 3 bases and J 0 bases, leaving 8 bases between the germline ends. The length of the CDR3 is 13 residues. Germline V gene lookup returns CDR1 GTSNPN and CDR2 SVGIG (reference sequence). Here the CDR3 DNA reads TGTGCCTGGAGCAGGGGCATGAACACTGAAGCTTTCTTT. It encodes CAWSRGMNTEAFF.

The chain employs TRBV18 and TRBJ2-3; 8 bases match TRBD2. The length of the CDR3 is 14 residues. Germline CDR1 reads KGHSH; CDR2 reads LQKENI. V was clipped by 8 bases and J by 1 base; unmatched bases: 5. The CDR3 sequence is CASERGGGTDTQYF. DNA for the CDR3: TGTGCCAGCGAACGGGGGGGCGGCACAGATACGCAGTATTTT.

The gene calls are TRBV15 and TRBJ1-4, with a weak D call TRBD1 (5 bases). Trimming took off 3 bases at V and 7 bases at J, with 15 bases between the two ends. This CDR3 is built from 15 residues. Germline V gene sequence: CDR1 LNHNV, CDR2 YYDKDF (reference sequence). The DNA of the CDR3 is TGTGCCACCAGCAGTCGTCTGGGGGGAGGTGAAAAACTGTTTTTT. Its protein product is CATSSRLGGGEKLFF.